This passage covers 3 T cell receptor beta chains from one sample sequenced in a study of shared clonotypes between healthy human individuals. Some clones are missing from TCRdb's copy, which holds only in-frame ones; the method was immunoSEQ multiplex PCR. The sample shows 2.3 million or so clones, roughly 93% of them seen only once. The sequencing input was naive CD4+ T cells from PBMCs. Documented subset: CD45RA+ positively selected. The receptors come from a man in his late teens or twenties in good health. Some clones in this sample may be carry-over from other donors' samples.

The chain links TRBV10-1 to TRBJ1-6; D ambiguous. This CDR3 spans 13 amino acids. V was pared by 0 bases and J by 10 bases, with 7 bases between. Germline V gene data show CDR1 as WNHNN and CDR2 as SYGVQD (reference sequence). The CDR3 DNA sequence: TGCGCCAGCAGTGAGTCGTTTCAATCACCCCTCCACTTT. This gives the protein CASSESFQSPLHF.

A note on this clone: This specimen includes other DNA sequences encoding the same CDR3. J is TRBJ2-7 and V is TRBV28, with D unclear. The CDR3 runs to 14 residues. V was pared by 2 bases and J by 0 bases, with 8 bases between. From germline, CDR1 is MDHEN and CDR2 SYDVKM. The CDR3 coding sequence is TGTGCCAGCAGTTTAGAGAGAGGCTCCTACGAGCAGTACTTC. It encodes CASSLERGSYEQYF.

V usage is TRBV14 and J usage is TRBJ1-2, with a tentative D call TRBD1 (5 bases). The germline V gene has CDR1 SGHDN and CDR2 FVKESK. Between the trimmed V and J ends, which lost 4 bases and 4 bases, there was a span of 16 bases. This CDR3 comprises 15 residues. CDR3 loop: CASSRPDSRLYGYTF. Written as DNA, the CDR3 is TGTGCCAGCAGCCGACCCGACAGCCGGCTCTATGGCTACACCTTC.